This T cell receptor beta chain originates from a study of T cell changes during pregnancy in multiple sclerosis. V dropped 1 base and J dropped 4; count of bases not matched to a gene: 6. The CDR3 is made up of 16 amino acids. Germline-derived CDR1 and CDR2 are SGHRS and YFSETQ. Libraries were prepared by immunoSEQ multiplex PCR; TCRdb keeps only in-frame clonotypes and omits some of them. This table has 69,000 or so clones, around 92% appearing once. The V gene is TRBV5-1, the J gene TRBJ2-5; TRBD2 matches at 11 bases. The sequenced sample was peripheral blood, obtained before pregnancy. The TCR originated in a female donor with multiple sclerosis, enrolled in a pregnancy study. The CDR3 DNA sequence: TGCGCCAGCAGCTTGACTAGCGGGAGCGCCGGAGAGACCCAGTACTTC. It yields the protein CASSLTSGSAGETQYF.